Detailed here is one T cell receptor beta chain. Its target is not known. This CDR3 contains 16 residues. The V segment lost 7 bases and the J segment 9 bases; nucleotides outside the gene matches: 13. Germline V gene data show CDR1 as SNHLY and CDR2 as FYNNEI. The repertoire was sequenced with immunoSEQ multiplex PCR; TCRdb's copy has only in-frame clones and lacks some. The sample lists around 40,000 clones; around 80% were seen once. The source of the sample is a study of OX40 agonist ivuxolimab in advanced cancers. General study results and limits: Certain nonresponders additionally had low normalized T-cell clonal expansion.

This receptor was identified in an adult with an advanced solid tumor such as melanoma, head and neck, liver or kidney cancer. Sequencing was performed on CD4+ or CD8+ T cells sorted from blood, taken in a trial of the OX40 agonist ivuxolimab. The rearrangement joins TRBV2 to TRBJ2-1, with 12 bases identical to TRBD2. CDR3 sequence: CASNRITSGRSREQFF. CDR3 DNA sequence: TGTGCCAGCAACCGAATTACTAGCGGGAGGAGCCGTGAGCAGTTCTTC.